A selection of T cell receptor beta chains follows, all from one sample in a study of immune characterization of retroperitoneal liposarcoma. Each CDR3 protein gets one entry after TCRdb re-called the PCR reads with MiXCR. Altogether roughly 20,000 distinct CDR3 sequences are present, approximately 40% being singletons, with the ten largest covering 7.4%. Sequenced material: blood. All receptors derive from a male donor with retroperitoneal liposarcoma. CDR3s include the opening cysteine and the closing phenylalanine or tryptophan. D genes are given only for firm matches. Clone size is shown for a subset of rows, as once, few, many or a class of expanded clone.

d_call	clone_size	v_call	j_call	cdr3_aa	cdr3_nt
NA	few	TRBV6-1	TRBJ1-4	CASSPREKLFF	TGTGCCAGCAGTCCCCGAGAAAAACTGTTTTTT
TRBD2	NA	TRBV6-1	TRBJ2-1	CASSGIQLAGRETQFF	TGTGCCAGCAGTGGTATCCAGCTAGCGGGTAGAGAGACCCAGTTCTTC
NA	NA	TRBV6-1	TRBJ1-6	CASGRGSSNSPPHF	TGTGCCAGCGGACGGGGGAGTAGTAATTCCCCCCCCCACTTT
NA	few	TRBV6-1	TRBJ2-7	CASSEVGTSYEQYF	TGTGCCAGCAGTGAAGTGGGGACGTCCTACGAGCAGTACTTC
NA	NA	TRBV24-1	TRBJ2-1	CATAQGTHSYNEQFF	TGTGCCACTGCCCAGGGGACTCACTCCTACAATGAGCAGTTCTTC
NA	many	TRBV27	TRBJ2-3	CASSSGLREVVTDTQYF	TGTGCCAGCAGTAGCGGGTTGAGGGAGGTTGTCACAGATACGCAGTATTTT
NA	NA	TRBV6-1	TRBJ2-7	CASRAWVTSYEQYF	TGTGCCAGCAGGGCGTGGGTGACCTCCTACGAGCAGTACTTC
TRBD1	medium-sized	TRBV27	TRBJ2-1	CASSSRDRRNEQFF	TGTGCCAGCAGTTCAAGGGACAGACGCAATGAGCAGTTCTTC
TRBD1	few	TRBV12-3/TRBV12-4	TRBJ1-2	CASTSAGGSLHGYTF	TGTGCCAGCACCAGCGCAGGGGGGAGCCTTCATGGCTACACCTTC
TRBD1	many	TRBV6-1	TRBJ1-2	CASSQDAGQGARGYTF	TGTGCCAGCTCTCAGGACGCCGGACAGGGGGCGAGAGGCTACACCTTC
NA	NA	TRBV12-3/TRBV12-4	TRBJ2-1	CASSETETDNEQFF	TGTGCCAGCAGCGAGACAGAAACTGACAATGAGCAGTTCTTC
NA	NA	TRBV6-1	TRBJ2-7	CASRPVRNNEQYF	TGTGCCAGCAGACCGGTCAGGAACAATGAGCAGTACTTC
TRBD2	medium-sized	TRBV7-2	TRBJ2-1	CASSPNLAGGRETQFF	TGTGCCAGCAGCCCAAATTTAGCGGGTGGGAGGGAGACCCAGTTCTTC
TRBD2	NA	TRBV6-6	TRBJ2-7	CASRTGGRERGSYEQYF	TGTGCCAGCAGAACGGGCGGGCGGGAGAGGGGTTCCTACGAGCAGTACTTC
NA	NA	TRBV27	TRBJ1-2	CASSPTVNYGYTF	TGTGCCAGCAGTCCGACAGTAAACTATGGCTACACCTTC
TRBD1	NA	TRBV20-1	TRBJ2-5	CSAWDRVKQETQYF	TGCAGTGCTTGGGACAGGGTGAAGCAAGAGACCCAGTACTTC
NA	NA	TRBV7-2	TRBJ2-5	CASSPSPADEWETQYF	TGTGCCAGCAGCCCTTCTCCGGCTGACGAATGGGAGACCCAGTACTTC
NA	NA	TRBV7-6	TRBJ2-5	CASSLSRGEGQETQYF	TGTGCCAGCAGCCTTAGTAGGGGAGAGGGCCAAGAGACCCAGTACTTC
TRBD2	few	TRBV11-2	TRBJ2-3	CASTPSGREGRTDTQYF	TGTGCCAGCACCCCCTCGGGGCGGGAGGGCCGAACAGATACGCAGTATTTT